This note documents a single T cell receptor (beta chain) sequence. Its specificity is not known. This table comes from immunoSEQ multiplex PCR, and its TCRdb copy is limited to in-frame clones, with some not included. This table has roughly 390,000 clones, around 85% appearing once. Sample treatment: around 19 received Ad26.COV2.S at low or high dose, single or two shots; about 5 received placebo; per-sample allocation not given. Sampling occurred on day 63 after the first vaccine or placebo injection. The data are from a study of Ad26.COV2.S vaccination and SARS-CoV-2 variants. Study-wide results and caveats: Substantial breadth was reportedly displayed by spike-specific CD8+ and CD4+ T cell responses after vaccination.

This CDR3 is 15 amino acids long. The J segment lost 7 bases and the V segment lost 5 bases, leaving 9 bases of the junction unmatched. Germline values: CDR1 PRHDT, CDR2 FYEKMQ (reference sequence). The J gene is TRBJ1-3, the V gene TRBV13; 9 bases align to TRBD1. The sequence was obtained from a person between 18 and 65 years old who received the Ad26.COV2.S COVID-19 vaccine or a placebo. The specimen comprised peripheral blood, sampled in a trial of Ad26.COV2.S vaccine versus placebo. DNA of the CDR3: TGTGCCAGCAGCCCTTCATGGACAGGGGAGAACACCATATATTTT. Amino acid sequence: CASSPSWTGENTIYF.